These 14 T cell receptor beta chains were all obtained from the same sample, sequenced in a study of PD-1 blockade in mismatch repair-deficient tumors. Assay: immunoSEQ multiplex PCR; the TCRdb copy retains only in-frame clones and omits some. The profile shows fewer than 100,000 clones, 81% of them singletons. The specimen was peripheral blood, collected 12 weeks after starting pembrolizumab. Source of these receptors: an adult with mismatch repair-deficient cancer.

With regard to this clone: At one end, the junction sequence differs from germline, possibly due to a read error. The gene calls are TRBV7-9 and TRBJ2-7, with 9 bases fitting TRBD2. The CDR3 is made up of 15 amino acids. The germline CDR1 and CDR2 sequences are SEHNR and FQNEAQ (reference sequence). The CDR3, as DNA: TGTGCCAGCGGCTTAGGTAGCGGGAGTACATACGAGCAGTACTTC. This translates into CASGLGSGSTYEQYF. The whole variable domain, remainder taken from reference TRBV7-9 and TRBJ2-7, is DTGVSQNPRHKITKRGQNVTFRCDPISEHNRLYWYRQTLGQGPEFLTYFQNEAQLEKSRLLSDRFSAERPKGSFSTLEIQRTEQGDSAMYLCASGLGSGSTYEQYFGPGTRLTVT.

V gene TRBV6-1 combines with J gene TRBJ1-1; no reliable D call. The CDR3 spans 14 residues. Germline V gives CDR1 MNHNS, CDR2 SASEGT. The V and J ends lost 7 bases and 2 bases respectively, with 14 bases between them. The CDR3 sequence is CASTRSIGNTEAFF. The CDR3 nucleotides read TGTGCCAGCACCAGGTCCATCGGTAACACTGAAGCTTTCTTT.

The chain uses TRBV5-1 and TRBJ2-7; D might be TRBD1 (6 bases). CDR1 and CDR2 (germline): SGHRS, YFSETQ. Trimming left V 4 bases short and J 1 base short, with 18 bases between. CDR3 length equals 16 residues. This chain's CDR3 is CASSRDRFMSSYEQYF. CDR3 DNA: TGCGCCAGCAGCCGAGACAGGTTCATGAGTTCCTACGAGCAGTACTTC.

The V and J genes are TRBV7-2 and TRBJ1-2; D perhaps matches TRBD1 (6 bases). CDR3 length: 13 amino acids. Germline V gene lookup returns CDR1 SGHTA and CDR2 FQGNSA. V was shortened by 5 bases and J by 7 bases, with 14 bases between the two germline ends. In nucleotides, the CDR3 is TGTGCCAGCAGCCCCTCAGGGGAGGCTGGCTACACCTTC. Protein product: CASSPSGEAGYTF.

This clone turned up a few times. The chain is built from TRBV27 and TRBJ2-7, with unresolved D. The V gene's germline CDR1 is MNHEY and CDR2 SMNVEV (reference sequence). This CDR3 contains 12 residues. Trimming took 8 bases from V and 0 from J, leaving 8 bases between them. CDR3 amino acids: CASRGYSYEQYF. The CDR3 coding sequence is TGTGCCAGCCGAGGATACTCCTACGAGCAGTACTTC.

The chain recombines TRBV4-1 with TRBJ2-2; D uncertain. Trimming shortened V by 1 base and J by 7 bases, and 10 bases separated the two germline ends. In germline, CDR1 is MGHRA, CDR2 YSYEKL. The CDR3 length is 14 residues. The CDR3 bases are TGCGCCAGCAGCCAAGGGACGATGGTCGGGGAGCTGTTTTTT. Its protein product is CASSQGTMVGELFF.

The V call is TRBV6-5, the J call TRBJ2-7, with 7 bases lining up with TRBD2. CDR1 and CDR2 (germline): MNHEY, SVGAGI. V gave up 5 bases and J gave up 3 bases; unmatched junction bases: 1. The CDR3 sequence is 12 residues long. The chain's CDR3 is CASSPSGYEQYF. CDR3 in DNA: TGTGCCAGCAGTCCTAGCGGCTACGAGCAGTACTTC.

DNA for the CDR3: TGTGCCAGTAGTCCGCAAGAGGGACATAACAATCAGCCCCAGCATTTT. Amino acid sequence: CASSPQEGHNNQPQHF. The rearrangement uses TRBV19 and TRBJ1-5, with a tentative D call TRBD1 (6 bases). This CDR3 has 16 residues. Germline CDR1 and CDR2: LNHDA and SQIVND (reference sequence). V lost 5 bases to trimming and J lost 3 bases, with 17 bases between them.

This chain connects TRBV5-4 to TRBJ2-5; 7 nucleotides agree with TRBD1. With V trimmed by 4 bases and J by 5 bases, 11 bases remained unmatched. Germline V lookup: CDR1 SGHNT, CDR2 YYREEE (reference sequence). The CDR3 sequence is 15 residues long. Here the CDR3 reads CASSAKQGFGETQYF. The CDR3 coding sequence is TGTGCCAGCAGCGCGAAACAGGGGTTCGGGGAGACCCAGTACTTC. Combining the CDR3 with reference TRBV5-4 and TRBJ2-5 gives the whole variable domain ETGVTQSPTHLIKTRGQQVTLRCSSQSGHNTVSWYQQALGQGPQFIFQYYREEENGRGNFPPRFSGLQFPNYSSELNVNALELDDSALYLCASSAKQGFGETQYFGPGTRLLVL.

This chain joins TRBV7-9 and TRBJ2-2, with TRBD2 identical over 7 bases. The CDR3 runs 16 residues. With V trimmed by 3 bases and J by 4 bases, 8 bases remained unmatched. Germline CDR1 and CDR2: SEHNR and FQNEAQ (reference sequence). The CDR3 reads CASSFGFRGGTGELFF. The CDR3 nucleotides are TGTGCCAGCAGCTTCGGATTCCGCGGGGGCACCGGGGAGCTGTTTTTT.

This chain uses TRBV6-6 with TRBJ1-2; TRBD1 might be the D (6 bases). Deletions cut 2 bases from V and 0 bases from J, with 13 bases between. Per germline, CDR1 MNHNY and CDR2 SVGAGI (reference sequence). The CDR3 has 16 residues. The CDR3 nucleotides read TGTGCCAGCAGTTACGGGGGGGGCGCATCTAACTATGGCTACACCTTC. It translates to CASSYGGGASNYGYTF.

The chain carries TRBV2 and TRBJ2-5; D is unresolved. The CDR3 has 10 residues. With 4 bases removed from V and 5 bases from J, the gap between germline ends came to 2 bases. Germline-derived CDR1 and CDR2 are SNHLY and FYNNEI. CDR3 sequence: CASSVETQYF. The DNA for the CDR3 is TGTGCCAGCAGTGTGGAGACCCAGTACTTC.

Notes on this clone: A read error may produce the germline difference seen at one junction end. V usage is TRBV10-3 and J usage is TRBJ1-2, with 9 bases identical to TRBD1. CDR3 length: 14 amino acids. CDR1 and CDR2 (germline): ENHRY, SYGVKD. DNA for the CDR3: TGTGCCAGCAGTTATGACAGGGGGTGGTATGGCTACGCCTTC. Its translation is CASSYDRGWYGYAF.

The V call is TRBV9, the J call TRBJ1-1, with D unclear. Trimming cost V 3 bases and J 0 bases, with 12 bases left between them. From germline, CDR1 is SGDLS and CDR2 YYNGEE. This CDR3 comprises 15 residues. The CDR3 loop reads CASSASPGLNTEAFF. CDR3 nucleotides: TGTGCCAGCAGCGCTAGCCCGGGCCTGAACACTGAAGCTTTCTTT.